The table lists the clone carrying this TCR beta chain with a few counts. Antigen unknown. Primers: 60 Vbeta forward and 13 Jbeta reverse. Clones were read by immunoSEQ multiplex PCR, and TCRdb kept only the in-frame ones, dropping some. The data contain about 180,000 clones, under 85% of them singletons. The sample belongs to a study of cytomegalovirus exposure and HLA in healthy donors. Germline CDR1 is SNHLY and CDR2 is FYNNEI. V lost 6 bases to trimming and J lost 0 bases, with 3 bases between them. The CDR3 extends over 11 amino acids. Broader study findings: Later, an analysis showed that TCR beta chains associated with HLA were more clonally expanded than others that were equally common. In a later analysis, several top co-occurrence clusters appeared linked to parvovirus B19, influenza, CMV and Epstein-Barr virus.

Sequencing input: PBMCs. This chain links TRBV2 with TRBJ2-7; D remains unclear. This TCR derives from a male donor in good health and CMV-seronegative. The CDR3 nucleotides read TGTGCCAGCAGATACTCCTACGAGCAGTACTTC. Translation gives CASRYSYEQYF.